The clone carrying this T cell receptor (beta chain) came up a few times. Its specificity is unknown. This specimen comes from a study of PD-L1 blockade in urothelial cancer. The time point: pretreatment peripheral blood. Pretreatment sampling and on-treatment sampling together yielded between 1 and 8 samples for each patient. The assay was immunoSEQ multiplex PCR, and TCRdb's table has in-frame clones only and misses some. Of some 43,000 clones listed, more than 75% were seen once; the top ten hold about 17%. Study-wide results and limits: Enhanced expansion of tumor-associated blood clones at 3 weeks characterized durable-benefit patients.

The germline gives CDR1 LNHDA, CDR2 SQIVND (reference sequence). V lost 4 bases to trimming and J lost 1 base, with 11 bases between them. The CDR3 is 15 residues long. The chain is built from TRBV19 and TRBJ1-5, with TRBD1 as a possible D gene (6 bases). The starting material was PBMCs, obtained around atezolizumab (anti-PD-L1) treatment. The TCR comes from a man aged 55 to 69 with urothelial cancer. The CDR3 loop reads CASSSSGASNQPQHF. In DNA, the CDR3 is TGTGCCAGTAGTAGTTCAGGGGCAAGCAATCAGCCCCAGCATTTT. Full variable domain (remainder filled in from reference TRBV19 and TRBJ1-5): DGGITQSPKYLFRKEGQNVTLSCEQNLNHDAMYWYRQDPGQGLRLIYYSQIVNDFQKGDIAEGYSVSREKKESFPLTVTSAQKNPTAFYLCASSSSGASNQPQHFGDGTRLSIL.